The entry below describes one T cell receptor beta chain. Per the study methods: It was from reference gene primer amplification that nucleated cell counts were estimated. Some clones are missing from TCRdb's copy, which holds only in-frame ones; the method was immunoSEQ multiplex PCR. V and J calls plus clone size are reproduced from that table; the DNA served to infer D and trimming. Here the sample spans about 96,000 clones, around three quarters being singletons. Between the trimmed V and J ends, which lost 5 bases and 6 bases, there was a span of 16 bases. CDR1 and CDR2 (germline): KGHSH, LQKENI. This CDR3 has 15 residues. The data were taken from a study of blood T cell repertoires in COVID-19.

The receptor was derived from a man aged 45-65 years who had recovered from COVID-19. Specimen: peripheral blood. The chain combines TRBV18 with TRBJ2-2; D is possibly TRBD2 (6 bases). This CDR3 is CASSSARGISGELFF. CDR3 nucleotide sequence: TGTGCCAGCTCAAGCGCTCGCGGGATTTCCGGGGAGCTGTTTTTT.